A single sample gave rise to the 23 T cell receptor beta chains below, sequenced in a study of glioma-infiltrating T cells. TCR alpha and beta CDR3 regions were amplified from RNA using iRepertoire nested multiplex PCR. Each CDR3 protein gets one entry after TCRdb re-called the multiplex PCR reads with MiXCR. Of about 110,000 distinct CDR3 sequences listed, around 25% are singletons. Sequencing input: glioma tissue, nonneoplastic brain tissue, or PBMCs (not recorded which). All receptors derive from a human donor with low-grade glioma or glioblastoma, undergoing nonglioma brain surgery, or in good health (not recorded which).

This clonotype was found many times. V and J are TRBV18 and TRBJ2-1; possible D gene TRBD2, 5 bases. CDR1 and CDR2 (germline): KGHSH, LQKENI. Trimming took off 5 bases at V and 6 bases at J, with 17 bases between the two ends. The CDR3 covers 15 residues. In DNA, the CDR3 is TGTGCCAGCTCAGAAGGACTGACCGCCCTCAATGAGCAGTTCTTC. The encoded protein is CASSEGLTALNEQFF.

This clonotype was detected only a few times. This sequence joins TRBV7-9 and TRBJ2-3; a possible D gene is TRBD2 (5 bases). Germline CDR1 reads SEHNR; CDR2 reads FQNEAQ (reference sequence). The CDR3 is 10 amino acids. V lost 9 bases and J lost 7, with 8 bases in between. CDR3 sequence reads: CARSGNTQYF. The DNA of the CDR3 is TGTGCCAGGTCCGGGAATACGCAGTATTTT.

Worth noting for this clonotype: Relative to the germline gene, one junction end is altered; a read error may explain this. The chain recombines TRBV27 with TRBJ2-7; no reliable D call. The CDR3 contains 14 residues. Looked up from germline, CDR1 is MNHEY and CDR2 is SMNVEV (reference sequence). This CDR3 reads CASKSVTFSYGQYF. CDR3 nucleotide sequence: TGTGCCAGCAAATCGGTAACATTCTCCTACGGGCAGTACTTC.

A word on this clonotype: This could be a read error, since a much larger clone is one nucleotide away. The chain is built from TRBV7-9 and TRBJ2-1; 13 nucleotides align to TRBD2. The germline V gene has CDR1 SEHNR and CDR2 FQNEAQ (reference sequence). Trimming took 6 bases from V and 4 from J; bases not matched to a gene: 6. This CDR3 has 16 residues. The CDR3 region is CASRRETSGRYNEQFF. CDR3 sequence (DNA): TGTGCCAGCAGGCGCGAGACTAGCGGGAGGTACAATGAGCAGTTCTTC.

This chain connects TRBV7-6 to TRBJ1-2; 8 bases are a match to TRBD1. CDR3 size: 14 residues. J gave up 8 bases and V 5 bases, and 10 bases lay outside the gene matches. The germline CDR1 and CDR2 sequences are SGHVS and FNYEAQ. The CDR3 sequence is CASSPRTGGGGYTF. The CDR3 DNA is TGTGCCAGCAGCCCAAGAACAGGGGGGGGAGGCTACACCTTC.

This clonotype has ten or more counts. This chain connects TRBV5-1 to TRBJ2-7; D unresolved. CDR3 length: 14 residues. The V end was cut by 6 bases, the J end by 6 bases, with 19 bases between. CDR1 and CDR2 from the germline V gene are SGHRS and YFSETQ. Here the CDR3 reads CASTRTREMGEQYF. The DNA for the CDR3 is TGCGCCAGCACCAGGACCAGAGAAATGGGCGAGCAGTACTTC.

This clonotype was counted ten times or more. The genes are TRBV18 and TRBJ1-1, with D unresolved. Trimming removed 4 bases at V and 1 base at J, with 7 bases between. This CDR3 contains 13 residues. CDR1 is KGHSH and CDR2 is LQKENI in the germline V gene. CDR3 DNA sequence: TGTGCCAGCTCACGGACGGCGAACACTGAAGCTTTCTTT. Protein: CASSRTANTEAFF.

At least ten counts were recorded for this clonotype. The chain employs TRBV7-9 and TRBJ2-1; TRBD2 is a possible D gene (6 bases). V gave up 3 bases and J gave up 0 bases, with 12 bases separating them. CDR3 size: 16 residues. CDR1 and CDR2 from the germline V gene are SEHNR and FQNEAQ (reference sequence). The CDR3: CASSLPTSYSYNEQFF. CDR3 in DNA: TGTGCCAGCAGCTTGCCTACTAGCTACTCCTACAATGAGCAGTTCTTC.

This clonotype came up many times. The CDR3 region has the DNA TGCGCCAGCAGCCGAAGAAGAGATCCTTTAATCGCTAACTATGGCTACACCTTC. Amino acids: CASSRRRDPLIANYGYTF. This chain links TRBV4-1 with TRBJ1-2; D ambiguous. The germline V gene has CDR1 MGHRA and CDR2 YSYEKL. Trimming stripped 4 bases from V and 0 bases from J, with 21 bases between. The CDR3 extends over 18 amino acids.

This clonotype was seen repeatedly, ten times or more. The V call is TRBV5-1, the J call TRBJ1-1; weak D call: TRBD1 (5 bases). V lost 3 bases, J lost 4 bases, and 19 bases lay in between. The CDR3 extends over 16 amino acids. The germline CDR1 and CDR2 sequences are SGHRS and YFSETQ. The CDR3 here is CASSSPTVTGLTEAFF. DNA of the CDR3: TGCGCCAGCAGCTCACCGACAGTTACCGGGCTCACTGAAGCTTTCTTT.

This clonotype has ten or more counts. CDR3 sequence reads: CASSLALGTSSYNEQFF. For the CDR3, the DNA is TGTGCCAGCAGCTTAGCGCTAGGGACCAGCTCCTACAATGAGCAGTTCTTC. V gene TRBV7-6 combines with J gene TRBJ2-1; D is perhaps TRBD1 or TRBD2 (5 bases each). Germline V gives CDR1 SGHVS, CDR2 FNYEAQ. The CDR3 has 17 amino acids. V lost 0 bases and J 0 bases, leaving 12 bases between the germline ends.

Regarding this clonotype: This could be a read error, since a much larger clone is one nucleotide away. The chain couples TRBV5-1 to TRBJ1-6, with 7 nucleotides matching TRBD1. Germline values: CDR1 SGHRS, CDR2 YFSETQ. The CDR3 loop spans 14 amino acids. CDR3 sequence: CASSLNRGSPPPHF. Here the CDR3 DNA reads TGCGCCAGCAGCTTGAACAGGGGAAGTCCACCCCCCCACTTT.

The chain combines TRBV6-1 with TRBJ1-5; D gene unclear. CDR1 is MNHNS and CDR2 is SASEGT in the germline V gene. The V and J ends lost 5 bases and 5 bases respectively, with 13 bases between them. The CDR3 has 14 residues. The CDR3 sequence is CASSPQPQDQPQHF. The CDR3 bases are TGTGCCAGCAGTCCCCAGCCCCAGGATCAGCCCCAGCATTTT.

Ten or more counts support this clonotype. The CDR3: CASSIVRSRNEQFF. The DNA for the CDR3 is TGTGCCAGCAGTATCGTTAGAAGTAGGAATGAGCAGTTCTTC. This rearrangement joins TRBV2 to TRBJ2-1; the D is unclear. V shed 5 bases and J shed 7 bases, with 15 bases lying between them. The CDR3 spans 14 residues. Per germline, CDR1 SNHLY and CDR2 FYNNEI.

V gene TRBV24-1 combines with J gene TRBJ2-1; the D is unclear. The CDR3 is 13 residues long. Germline-derived CDR1 and CDR2 are KGHDR and SFDVKD. Trimming removed 7 bases from V and 8 bases from J, with 14 bases in between. CDR3 loop: CATSQFRSYEQFF. CDR3 DNA: TGTGCCACCAGCCAATTCCGCTCCTATGAGCAGTTCTTC.

This clonotype was seen repeatedly, ten times or more. The chain uses TRBV6-2 or TRBV6-3 and TRBJ1-2, with D uncertain. The V gene lost 0 bases and the J gene lost 4 bases, with 12 bases spanning the gap. This CDR3 comprises 15 residues. CDR1 and CDR2 from the germline V gene are MNHEY and SVGEGT. The CDR3 DNA sequence: TGTGCCAGCAGTTACTCTGGGCCGGCTCTCTATGGCTACACCTTC. Translating gives CASSYSGPALYGYTF.

Regarding this clonotype: At one of its ends the junction is not consistent with the germline gene, which may arise from a read error. The chain joins TRBV24-1 to TRBJ2-1; possible D gene TRBD2, 5 bases. The CDR3 runs to 14 residues. CDR1 and CDR2 from the germline V gene are KGHDR and SFDVKD. DNA for the CDR3: TGTGCCACCAGTGATTTGGGGCTAGCCAACGAGCAGCTCTTC. Translated, it gives CATSDLGLANEQLF.

In the case of this clonotype: The junction departs from germline at one end; a sequencing error may be responsible. The chain combines TRBV7-7 with TRBJ2-1, with TRBD1 as a possible D gene (6 bases). The CDR3 runs 13 residues. Germline CDR1 reads SSHAT; CDR2 reads FNYEAQ (reference sequence). DNA of the CDR3: TGTGCTAGCAGCTCGCAGGGGCGTAATGGGCAGTTCTTC. It yields the protein CASSSQGRNGQFF.

To note about this clonotype: A single base separates this from a much larger clone, so it may be a read error. CDR3 sequence reads: CAISLEVETQYF. The CDR3 bases are TGTGCCATCAGCTTAGAGGTGGAGACCCAGTACTTC. The rearrangement uses TRBV7-9 and TRBJ2-5, with D hard to call. The CDR3 covers 12 residues. Germline CDR1 reads SEHNR; CDR2 reads FQNEAQ (reference sequence).

This clonotype was counted ten times or more. This sequence joins TRBV28 and TRBJ1-2, with D possibly TRBD1 on 6 matching bases. The length of the CDR3 is 13 residues. Germline CDR1 is MDHEN and CDR2 is SYDVKM. V dropped 6 bases and J dropped 7 bases, with 15 bases sitting between them. CDR3 coding DNA: TGTGCCAGCAGCCTGGGGGCGGCAAGTGGCTACACCTTC. Encoded protein: CASSLGAASGYTF.

This clonotype was observed at least ten times. The rearrangement uses TRBV20-1 and TRBJ1-5; the D is unclear. The V end lost 0 bases, the J end lost 6 bases, and 9 bases lay between the germline ends. Germline assignment: CDR1 DFQATT and CDR2 SNEGSKA (reference sequence). The CDR3 has 13 amino acids. As DNA, the CDR3 is TGCAGTGCTAGAGATCATAGGCCTCAGCCCCAGCATTTT. It translates to CSARDHRPQPQHF.

This clonotype has at least ten counts. The chain recombines TRBV7-6 with TRBJ1-1; D is possibly TRBD1 (5 bases). Germline lookup yields CDR1 SGHVS and CDR2 FNYEAQ. The CDR3 sequence is 13 residues long. V was cut by 4 bases and J by 5 bases, with 11 bases left in between. Written as DNA, the CDR3 is TGTGCCAGCAGCTGGGGAGGGGTAACTGAAGCTTTCTTT. Translation gives CASSWGGVTEAFF.

This clonotype was seen many times. The J gene is TRBJ2-7, the V gene TRBV6-2 or TRBV6-3, with D unclear. CDR1 and CDR2 (germline): MNHEY, SVGEGT. V was cut by 6 bases and J by 2 bases, with 11 bases left in between. This CDR3 contains 13 residues. The CDR3 loop is CASRWTDPYEQYF. As DNA, the CDR3 is TGTGCCAGCAGATGGACGGATCCCTACGAGCAGTACTTC.